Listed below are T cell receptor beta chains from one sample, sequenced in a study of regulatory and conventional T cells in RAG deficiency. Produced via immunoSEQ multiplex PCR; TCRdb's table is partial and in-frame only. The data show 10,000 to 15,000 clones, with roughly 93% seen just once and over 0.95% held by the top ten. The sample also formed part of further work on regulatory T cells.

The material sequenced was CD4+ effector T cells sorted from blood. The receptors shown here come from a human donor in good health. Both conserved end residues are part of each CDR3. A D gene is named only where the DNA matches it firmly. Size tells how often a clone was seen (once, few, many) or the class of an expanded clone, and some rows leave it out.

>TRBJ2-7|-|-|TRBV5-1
CASSDTYEQYF
TGCGCCAGCAGCGACACCTACGAGCAGTACTTC
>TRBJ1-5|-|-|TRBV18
CASSPSGGPSNQPQHF
TGTGCCAGCTCACCGTCGGGGGGGCCTAGCAATCAGCCCCAGCATTTT
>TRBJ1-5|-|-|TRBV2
CASRRRITGSNQPQHF
TGTGCCAGCAGGCGACGGATAACAGGGAGCAATCAGCCCCAGCATTTT
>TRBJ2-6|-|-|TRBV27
CASSLSGVAPFDSGANVLTF
TGTGCCAGCAGTTTATCCGGCGTAGCCCCCTTTGATTCTGGGGCCAACGTCCTGACTTTC
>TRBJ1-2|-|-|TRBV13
CASSDDGMSGYGYTF
TGTGCCAGCAGCGATGACGGGATGAGCGGCTATGGCTACACCTTC
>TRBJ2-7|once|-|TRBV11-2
CASALLTHGVQHYEQYF
TGTGCCAGCGCCCTTCTCACCCATGGGGTGCAGCACTACGAGCAGTACTTC
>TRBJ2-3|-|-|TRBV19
CASSLTGPSKADTQYF
TGTGCCAGTAGCCTAACCGGGCCTAGCAAGGCAGATACGCAGTATTTT
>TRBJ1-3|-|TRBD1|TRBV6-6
CASSYLTGSSGNTIYF
TGTGCCAGCAGTTATTTGACAGGGAGCTCTGGAAACACCATATATTTT
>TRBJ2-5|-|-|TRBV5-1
CASWNIRETQYF
TGCGCCAGCTGGAATATTCGGGAGACCCAGTACTTC
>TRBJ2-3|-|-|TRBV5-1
CASSYSRGKGDTQYF
TGCGCCAGCAGCTACAGCAGGGGTAAAGGGGATACGCAGTATTTT
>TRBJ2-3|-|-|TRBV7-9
CASSLWAGSADTQYF
TGTGCCAGCAGCTTATGGGCGGGAAGCGCAGATACGCAGTATTTT
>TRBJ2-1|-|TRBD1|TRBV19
CASSIRQGAGYNEQFF
TGTGCCAGTAGTATCCGACAGGGGGCGGGATACAATGAGCAGTTCTTC
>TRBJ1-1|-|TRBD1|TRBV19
CASGAGQGYTEAFF
TGTGCCAGTGGCGCGGGACAGGGATACACTGAAGCTTTCTTT
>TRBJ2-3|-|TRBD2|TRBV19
CASSLLAGGPDTQYF
TGTGCCAGTAGTCTACTAGCGGGAGGACCAGATACGCAGTATTTT
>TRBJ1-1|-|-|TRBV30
CAWSGQQNTEAFF
TGTGCCTGGAGTGGGCAGCAGAACACTGAAGCTTTCTTT
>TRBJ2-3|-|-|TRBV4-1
CASSQPMGGRTDTQYF
TGCGCCAGCAGCCAACCCATGGGGGGCAGAACAGATACGCAGTATTTT
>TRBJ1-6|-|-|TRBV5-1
CASSLPVSGDSPLHF
TGCGCCAGCAGCTTGCCCGTCTCAGGGGATTCACCCCTCCACTTT
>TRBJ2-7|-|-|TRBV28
CASSITLSSYEQYF
TGTGCCAGCAGTATCACACTTAGCTCCTACGAGCAGTACTTC
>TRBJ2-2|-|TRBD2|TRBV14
CASTSGLAGNTGELFF
TGTGCCAGCACCTCTGGGCTAGCGGGGAACACCGGGGAGCTGTTTTTT
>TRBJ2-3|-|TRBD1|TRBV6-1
CASSLADRETDTQYF
TGTGCCAGCAGTTTGGCCGACAGGGAAACAGATACGCAGTATTTT
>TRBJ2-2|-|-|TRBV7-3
CASSKTVNTGELFF
TGTGCCAGCAGTAAGACGGTGAACACCGGGGAGCTGTTTTTT
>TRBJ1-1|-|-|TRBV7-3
CASSFRTGTEAFF
TGTGCCAGCAGTTTTCGGACGGGGACTGAAGCTTTCTTT
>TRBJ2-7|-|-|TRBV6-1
CASSRTERYEQYF
TGTGCCAGCAGTCGGACGGAACGCTACGAGCAGTACTTC
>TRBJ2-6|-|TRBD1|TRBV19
CASTTTGTGANVLTF
TGTGCCAGTACGACGACAGGGACTGGGGCCAACGTCCTGACTTTC
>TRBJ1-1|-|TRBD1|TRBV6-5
CASRKTGGQGEAFF
TGTGCCAGCAGAAAAACAGGGGGTCAAGGTGAAGCTTTCTTT
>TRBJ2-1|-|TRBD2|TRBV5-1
CASSSSAGGTYNEQFF
TGCGCCAGCAGCTCCAGCGCGGGGGGCACCTACAATGAGCAGTTCTTC
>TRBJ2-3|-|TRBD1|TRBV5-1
CASNLPEDRGLPGSTDTQYF
TGCGCCAGCAACTTACCAGAGGACAGGGGACTACCGGGAAGCACAGATACGCAGTATTTT